This T cell receptor beta chain emerged from a study of cytomegalovirus exposure and HLA in healthy donors. PCR amplification relied on 60 Vbeta primers (plus 13 Jbeta primers). TCRdb keeps only in-frame clones here, not all; method: immunoSEQ multiplex PCR. In the table there are 150,000 to 200,000 clones, 82% of which are singletons. This CDR3 region has 13 residues. The germline CDR1 and CDR2 sequences are SGHTS and YDEGEE. V was cut by 3 bases and J by 5 bases, with 9 bases left in between. This clonotype was sampled from a middle-aged man in good health and CMV-seronegative. The chain uses TRBV5-8 and TRBJ1-3; D not resolved. Sample: PBMCs. The DNA of the CDR3 is TGTGCCAGCAGCTCTAGCAGGCGAAACACCATATATTTT. Amino acids: CASSSSRRNTIYF.